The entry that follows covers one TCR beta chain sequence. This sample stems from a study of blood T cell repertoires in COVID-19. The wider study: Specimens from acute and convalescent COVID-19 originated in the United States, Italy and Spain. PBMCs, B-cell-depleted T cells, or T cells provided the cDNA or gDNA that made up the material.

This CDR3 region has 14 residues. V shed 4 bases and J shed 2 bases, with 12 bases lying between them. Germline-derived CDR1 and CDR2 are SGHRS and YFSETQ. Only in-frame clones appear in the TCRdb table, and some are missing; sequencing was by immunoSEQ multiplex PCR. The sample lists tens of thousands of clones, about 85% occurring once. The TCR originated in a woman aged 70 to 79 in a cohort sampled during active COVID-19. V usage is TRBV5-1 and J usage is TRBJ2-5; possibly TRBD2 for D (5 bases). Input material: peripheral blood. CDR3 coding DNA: TGCGCCAGCAGCGTCGGGGTATTGCAAGAGACCCAGTACTTC. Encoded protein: CASSVGVLQETQYF.